These T cell receptor beta chains were read from a single sample in a study of OX40 agonist ivuxolimab in advanced cancers. Here immunoSEQ multiplex PCR was the method, and the copy in TCRdb shows in-frame clones only, minus some. The sample carries around 76,000 clones, approximately 95% recorded once. The source was CD4+ or CD8+ T cells sorted from blood, collected in a trial of the OX40 agonist ivuxolimab. These receptors all stem from an adult with an advanced solid tumor such as melanoma, head and neck, liver or kidney cancer. Each CDR3 is given with its conserved first and last residue.

TRBJ2-1 | TRBV20-1 | CSARDPPFF
TRBJ2-7 | TRBV9 | CASSVDSIAGGSYEQYF
TRBJ2-7 | TRBV19 | CASSIGHTYEQYF
TRBJ2-3 | TRBV5-5 | CASSWTGRTDTQYF
TRBJ1-2 | TRBV5-8 | CASSLGIQGYYGYTF
TRBJ2-5 | TRBV9 | CASSPGGGQETQYF
TRBJ2-3 | TRBV11-3 | CASSRFTGGRIDTQYF
TRBJ2-7 | TRBV14 | CASSQEIGSYEQYF
TRBJ2-7 | TRBV10-3 | CAISRGLAVSYEQYF
TRBJ2-7 | TRBV5-1 | CASSFTGGAYEQYF
TRBJ1-1 | TRBV19 | CASSIQGRGTEAFF
TRBJ2-7 | TRBV7-6 | CASSPGLAGLNEQYF
TRBJ1-6 | TRBV28 | CASSQSPQTGSYNSPLHF
TRBJ1-1 | TRBV7-2 | CASSLVWGSGTEAFF
TRBJ2-7 | TRBV5-4 | CASSPRLAGPEQYF
TRBJ2-1 | TRBV19 | CASSSLAGGYEQFF
TRBJ2-5 | TRBV2 | CASSGRDRGLETQYF
TRBJ1-1 | TRBV27 | CASSFLDRVTEAFF
TRBJ1-1 | TRBV11-3 | CASSASGGNTEAFF
TRBJ1-5 | TRBV7-2 | CASSLEGPGQPQHF
TRBJ1-2 | TRBV7-6 | CASSPSGTGPYGYTF
TRBJ2-1 | TRBV19 | CASGWGVNNEQFF
TRBJ1-1 | TRBV5-6 | CASSPGGGRDTEAFF
TRBJ1-3 | TRBV7-9 | CASSLALVTGGGNTIYF
TRBJ1-1 | TRBV5-1 | CASSSPANTEAFF
TRBJ2-5 | TRBV6-4 | CASSASGGAGETQYF
TRBJ2-7 | TRBV13 | CASSSDVSYEQYF
TRBJ1-1 | TRBV18 | CASSPGTGWKNTEAFF
TRBJ2-5 | TRBV21-1 | CASSKELQRGVPQETQYF
TRBJ1-5 | TRBV6-5 | CASSYSGTGVQPQHF
TRBJ2-2 | TRBV9 | CASSVGPGTTLSGELFF
TRBJ2-5 | TRBV7-3 | CASSLQGSGVETQYF
TRBJ2-7 | TRBV19 | CASSMGDRVQEQYF
TRBJ2-5 | TRBV7-6 | CASSQRGALETQYF
TRBJ2-7 | TRBV6-5 | CASSYLQGAINEQYF
TRBJ2-5 | TRBV7-9 | CASSLAPHEYQETQYF
TRBJ2-6 | TRBV2 | CASSVAGSGANVLTF
TRBJ2-7 | TRBV5-5 | CASSLVVAGVHEQYF
TRBJ2-1 | TRBV10-3 | CAISESGTGGIEQFF
TRBJ1-4 | TRBV4-3 | CASSQDRKLIENNEKLFF
TRBJ1-2 | TRBV29-1 | CSAGAGNYGYTF
TRBJ2-3 | TRBV4-1 | CASSQEGADTQYF
TRBJ2-3 | TRBV10-3 | CAITEGPTDTQYF
TRBJ2-3 | TRBV9 | CASSSGGGMGTDTQYF
TRBJ2-1 | TRBV12-5 | CASGLVLAGGPEQFF
TRBJ1-1 | TRBV11-2 | CASTPTVWGALDTEAFF
TRBJ2-7 | TRBV5-4 | CASSLAVPYEQYF
TRBJ2-1 | TRBV2 | CASSGSDSYAFF
TRBJ2-3 | TRBV4-1 | CASSQGGDTQYF
TRBJ2-3 | TRBV5-1 | CASSPGGGTDTQYF
TRBJ1-2 | TRBV4-3 | CASSQDLFGSYGYTF